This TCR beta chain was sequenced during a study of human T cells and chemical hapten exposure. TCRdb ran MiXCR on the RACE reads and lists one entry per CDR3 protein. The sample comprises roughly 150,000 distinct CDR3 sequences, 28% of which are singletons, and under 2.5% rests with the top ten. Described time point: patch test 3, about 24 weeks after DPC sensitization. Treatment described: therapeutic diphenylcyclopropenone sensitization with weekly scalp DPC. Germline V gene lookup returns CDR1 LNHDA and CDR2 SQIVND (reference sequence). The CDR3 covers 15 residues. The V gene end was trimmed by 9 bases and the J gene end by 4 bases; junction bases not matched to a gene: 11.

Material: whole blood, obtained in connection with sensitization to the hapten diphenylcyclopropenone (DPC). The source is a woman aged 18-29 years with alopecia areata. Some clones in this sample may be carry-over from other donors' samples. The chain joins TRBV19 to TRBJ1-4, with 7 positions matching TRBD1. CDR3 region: CASRASGQVNEKLFF. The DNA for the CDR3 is TGTGCCAGCCGCGCGTCCGGACAGGTTAATGAAAAACTGTTTTTT.